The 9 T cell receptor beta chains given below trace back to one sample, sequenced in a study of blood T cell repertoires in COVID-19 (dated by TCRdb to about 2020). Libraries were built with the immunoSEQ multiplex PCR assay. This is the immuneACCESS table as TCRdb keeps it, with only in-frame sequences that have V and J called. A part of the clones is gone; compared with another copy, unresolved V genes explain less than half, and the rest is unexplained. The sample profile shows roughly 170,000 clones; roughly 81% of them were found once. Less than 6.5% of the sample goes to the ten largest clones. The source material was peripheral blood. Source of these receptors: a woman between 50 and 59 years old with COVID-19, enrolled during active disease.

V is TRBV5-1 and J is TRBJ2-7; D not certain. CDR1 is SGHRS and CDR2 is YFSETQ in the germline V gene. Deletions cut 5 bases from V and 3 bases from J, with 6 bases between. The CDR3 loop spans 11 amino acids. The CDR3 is CASSDNYEQYF. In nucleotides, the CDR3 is TGCGCCAGCAGTGACAACTACGAGCAGTACTTC.

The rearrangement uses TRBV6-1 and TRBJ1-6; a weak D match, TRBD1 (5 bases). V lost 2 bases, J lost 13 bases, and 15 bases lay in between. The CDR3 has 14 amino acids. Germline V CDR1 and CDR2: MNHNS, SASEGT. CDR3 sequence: CASSEFSGGRPLHF. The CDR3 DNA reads TGTGCCAGCAGTGAATTTAGCGGGGGGAGGCCCCTCCACTTT.

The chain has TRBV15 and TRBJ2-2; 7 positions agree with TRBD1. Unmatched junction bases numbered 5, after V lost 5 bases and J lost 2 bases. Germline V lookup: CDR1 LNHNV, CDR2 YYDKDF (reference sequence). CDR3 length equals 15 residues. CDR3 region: CATSRQGGNTGELFF. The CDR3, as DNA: TGTGCCACCAGCCGACAGGGCGGAAACACCGGGGAGCTGTTTTTT.

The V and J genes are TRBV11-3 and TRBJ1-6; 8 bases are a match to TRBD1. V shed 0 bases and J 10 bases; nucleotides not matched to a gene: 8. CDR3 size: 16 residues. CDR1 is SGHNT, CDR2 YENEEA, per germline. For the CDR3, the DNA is TGTGCCAGCAGCTTAGATATTGGGACAGGAGACTCACCCCTCCACTTT. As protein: CASSLDIGTGDSPLHF.

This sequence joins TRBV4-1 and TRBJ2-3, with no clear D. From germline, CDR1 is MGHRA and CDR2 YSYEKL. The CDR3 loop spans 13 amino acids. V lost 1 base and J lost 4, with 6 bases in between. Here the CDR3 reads CASSQVGPDTQYF. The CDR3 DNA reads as TGCGCCAGCAGCCAAGTGGGCCCAGATACGCAGTATTTT.

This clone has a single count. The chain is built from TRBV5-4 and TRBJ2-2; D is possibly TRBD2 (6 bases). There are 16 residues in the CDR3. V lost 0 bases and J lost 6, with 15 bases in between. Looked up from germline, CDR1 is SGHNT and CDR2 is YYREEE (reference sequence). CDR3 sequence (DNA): TGTGCCAGCAGCTTGGGACTAGGGTACGGTCCCGGGGAGCTGTTTTTT. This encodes CASSLGLGYGPGELFF. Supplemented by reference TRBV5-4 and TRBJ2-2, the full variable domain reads ETGVTQSPTHLIKTRGQQVTLRCSSQSGHNTVSWYQQALGQGPQFIFQYYREEENGRGNFPPRFSGLQFPNYSSELNVNALELDDSALYLCASSLGLGYGPGELFFGEGSRLTVL.

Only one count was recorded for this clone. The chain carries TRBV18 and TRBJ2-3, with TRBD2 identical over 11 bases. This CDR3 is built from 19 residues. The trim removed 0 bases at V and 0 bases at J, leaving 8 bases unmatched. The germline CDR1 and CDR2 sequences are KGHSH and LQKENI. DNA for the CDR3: TGTGCCAGCTCACCACCGGGGCTAGCGGGGGGCCGTAGCACAGATACGCAGTATTTT. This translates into CASSPPGLAGGRSTDTQYF.

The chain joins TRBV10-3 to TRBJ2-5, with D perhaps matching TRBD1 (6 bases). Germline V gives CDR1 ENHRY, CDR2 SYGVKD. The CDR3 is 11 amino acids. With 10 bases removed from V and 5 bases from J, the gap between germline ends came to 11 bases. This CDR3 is CATRGSETQYF. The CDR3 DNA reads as TGTGCCACGAGGGGGTCGGAGACCCAGTACTTC.

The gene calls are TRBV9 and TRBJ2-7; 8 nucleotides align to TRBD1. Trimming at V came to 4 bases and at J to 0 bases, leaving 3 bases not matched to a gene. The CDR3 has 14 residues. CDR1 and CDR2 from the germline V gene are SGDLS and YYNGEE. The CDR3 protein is CASSSGQDSYEQYF. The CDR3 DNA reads TGTGCCAGCAGCTCGGGACAGGACTCCTACGAGCAGTACTTC. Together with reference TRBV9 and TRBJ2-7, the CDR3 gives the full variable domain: DSGVTQTPKHLITATGQRVTLRCSPRSGDLSVYWYQQSLDQGLQFLIQYYNGEERAKGNILERFSAQQFPDLHSELNLSSLELGDSALYFCASSSGQDSYEQYFGPGTRLTVT.